The 13 T cell receptor beta chains presented below share a single source sample, sequenced in a study of CD8+CD57+ T cells in acquired aplastic anemia. Both TCR beta VDJ combination and CDR3 sequence profiling were carried out. Genomic DNA was the template for this profiling. TCRdb passed the reads through MiXCR, listing each CDR3 protein once. In the table there are about 190,000 distinct CDR3 sequences, around 59% of which are singletons. Specimen: sorted CD4+, CD8+, or CD8+CD57+ T cells (not recorded which) from PBMCs. The receptor source for this set is a human donor in good health, serving as a control.

The chain carries TRBV20-1 and TRBJ2-7; 9 bases align to TRBD1. The CDR3 consists of 14 residues. Germline CDR1 reads DFQATT; CDR2 reads SNEGSKA (reference sequence). V shed 6 bases and J 0 bases; nucleotides not matched to a gene: 6. The CDR3 DNA reads TGCAGTGCGCCGGGGACAGGGTGCTCCTACGAGCAGTACTTC. This codes for CSAPGTGCSYEQYF.

CDR3 coding DNA: TGTGCCACCAGTGAGGGGTTACGGGAGCAGTTCTTC. As protein: CATSEGLREQFF. The rearrangement links TRBV24-1 to TRBJ2-1; D call uncertain. Germline lookup yields CDR1 KGHDR and CDR2 SFDVKD. This CDR3 contains 12 residues. V lost 4 bases to trimming and J lost 10 bases, with 10 bases between them.

This clonotype was counted ten times or more. Here the CDR3 DNA reads TGTGCCACCGCGCAGGCAAATGAAAAACTGTTTTTT. It translates to CATAQANEKLFF. The chain couples TRBV15 to TRBJ1-4; no clear D. Trimming took off 8 bases at V and 5 bases at J, with 9 bases between the two ends. Germline V gives CDR1 LNHNV, CDR2 YYDKDF (reference sequence). This CDR3 has 12 residues.

The chain couples TRBV29-1 to TRBJ1-2, with D perhaps matching TRBD1 (5 bases). The V gene's germline CDR1 is SQVTM and CDR2 ANQGSEA. The CDR3 has 11 amino acids. The V gene lost 3 bases and the J gene lost 6 bases, with 8 bases spanning the gap. For the CDR3, the DNA is TGCAGCGTTGATCAGGGTAATGGCTACACCTTC. This sequence encodes CSVDQGNGYTF.

The chain links TRBV2 to TRBJ2-7; TRBD1 matches 9 bases. Germline assignment: CDR1 SNHLY and CDR2 FYNNEI. The CDR3 runs 15 residues. J gave up 1 base and V 6 bases, and 7 bases lay outside the gene matches. CDR3 residues: CASRVDRGPSYEQYF. CDR3 in DNA: TGTGCCAGCAGAGTGGACAGGGGTCCTTCCTACGAGCAGTACTTC.

The chain employs TRBV2 and TRBJ1-2; D gene uncertain. V shed 5 bases and J shed 0 bases, with 13 bases lying between them. This CDR3 contains 15 residues. Germline V gene data show CDR1 as SNHLY and CDR2 as FYNNEI. The CDR3 bases are TGTGCCAGCAGTACACGACGGACTACTAACTATGGCTACACCTTC. Protein product: CASSTRRTTNYGYTF.

This clonotype showed up just a few times. This chain joins TRBV6-6 and TRBJ2-1; 10 positions match TRBD1. With V trimmed by 2 bases and J by 10 bases, 5 bases remained unmatched. Looked up from germline, CDR1 is MNHNY and CDR2 is SVGAGI (reference sequence). The CDR3 loop spans 14 amino acids. CDR3 in amino acids: CASSYHGTGDEQFF. The CDR3 DNA follows: TGTGCCAGCAGTTACCACGGGACAGGGGACGAGCAGTTCTTC.

The rearrangement uses TRBV7-9 and TRBJ1-3; D uncertain. There are 16 residues in the CDR3. Per germline, CDR1 SEHNR and CDR2 FQNEAQ (reference sequence). V was clipped by 5 bases and J by 0 bases, with 14 bases between them. CDR3 amino acids: CASSTSGSGSGNTIYF. The CDR3 DNA sequence: TGTGCCAGCAGCACCTCCGGGAGCGGCTCTGGAAACACCATATATTTT.

This clonotype came up a few times. The V call is TRBV5-8, the J call TRBJ2-3, with 8 bases identical to TRBD2. This CDR3 contains 14 residues. Germline V gene data show CDR1 as SGHTS and CDR2 as YDEGEE. The ends lost 0 bases at V and 5 bases at J; junction bases unmatched: 2. The CDR3 loop is CASSLGAGVDTQYF. The DNA of the CDR3 is TGTGCCAGCAGCTTGGGAGCGGGGGTAGATACGCAGTATTTT.

The rearrangement uses TRBV7-3 and TRBJ2-1; 12 positions match TRBD2. The CDR3 is made up of 16 amino acids. Germline CDR1 SGHTA, CDR2 FQGTGA. V lost 5 bases, J lost 5 bases, and 7 bases stayed unmatched. Here the CDR3 DNA reads TGTGCCAGCAGCCCTTCGACTAGCGGGAGACACAATGAGCAGTTCTTC. Protein sequence: CASSPSTSGRHNEQFF.

In this sample, this clonotype turned up many times. The gene calls are TRBV10-2 and TRBJ2-3; 10 bases agree with TRBD2. Losses at the gene ends were 7 bases for V and 1 base for J; bases not matched to a gene: 5. From germline, CDR1 is WSHSY and CDR2 SAAADI. The CDR3 loop spans 15 amino acids. The CDR3 coding sequence is TGCGCCAGCACTTCCAGCGGGGGGGGCACAGATACGCAGTATTTT. Its protein is CASTSSGGGTDTQYF.

In its sample, this clonotype was seen a few times. A much larger clone is a single base away; this may be a read error. The rearrangement joins TRBV5-1 to TRBJ2-2; TRBD1 is a possible D gene (6 bases). The length of the CDR3 is 16 residues. From germline, CDR1 is SGHRS and CDR2 YFSETQ. The CDR3 sequence: CASSRQGFGDTGELLF. The DNA of the CDR3 is TGCGCCAGCAGCCGGCAGGGATTCGGGGACACCGGGGAGCTGCTTTTT.

This clonotype came up many times. The rearrangement joins TRBV28 to TRBJ2-6; D tentatively reads TRBD1 or TRBD2 (5 bases each). The CDR3 contains 15 residues. The V end lost 5 bases, the J end lost 0 bases, and 8 bases lay between the germline ends. Germline CDR1 MDHEN, CDR2 SYDVKM. DNA for the CDR3: TGTGCCAGCAGTACCGGGGCCTCTGGGGCCAACGTCCTGACTTTC. Translation: CASSTGASGANVLTF.